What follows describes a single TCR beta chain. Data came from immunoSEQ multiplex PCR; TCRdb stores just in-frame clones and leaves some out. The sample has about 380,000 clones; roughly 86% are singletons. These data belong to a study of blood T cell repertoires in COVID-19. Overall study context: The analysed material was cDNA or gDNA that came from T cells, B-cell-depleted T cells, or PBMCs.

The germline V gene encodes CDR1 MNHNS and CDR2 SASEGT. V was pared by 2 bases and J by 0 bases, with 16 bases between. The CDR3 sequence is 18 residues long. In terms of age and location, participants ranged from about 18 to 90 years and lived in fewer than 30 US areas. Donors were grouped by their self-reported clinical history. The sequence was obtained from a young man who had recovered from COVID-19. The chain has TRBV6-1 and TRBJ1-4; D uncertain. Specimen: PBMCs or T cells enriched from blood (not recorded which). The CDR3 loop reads CASSERQVTRATNEKLFF. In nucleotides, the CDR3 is TGTGCCAGCAGTGAACGGCAGGTGACAAGAGCAACTAATGAAAAACTGTTTTTT.